The 2 T cell receptor beta chains listed next were all sequenced from one sample in a study of blood T cell repertoires in COVID-19. Profiling relied on immunoSEQ multiplex PCR, and the TCRdb table lists in-frame clones only, not all of them. The sample carries just over 300,000 clones, approximately 88% recorded once. The sequenced sample consisted of PBMCs or T cells enriched from blood (not recorded which). The receptors derive from a woman in her late teens or twenties who had recovered from COVID-19.

The V gene is TRBV2, the J gene TRBJ1-5; 9 bases line up with TRBD1. This CDR3 contains 15 residues. J gave up 4 bases and V 5 bases, and 6 bases lay outside the gene matches. Germline CDR1 SNHLY, CDR2 FYNNEI. CDR3 loop: CASSPTGGNNQPQHF. CDR3 nucleotides: TGTGCCAGCAGTCCGACAGGGGGAAATAATCAGCCCCAGCATTTT.

The CDR3 sequence is CASRLGGLAEAFF. Written as DNA, the CDR3 is TGTGCCAGTAGGTTGGGGGGGCTTGCTGAAGCTTTCTTT. The V and J genes are TRBV19 and TRBJ1-1; D is perhaps TRBD1 (6 bases). From germline, CDR1 is LNHDA and CDR2 SQIVND (reference sequence). Trimming shortened V by 6 bases and J by 6 bases, and 14 bases separated the two germline ends. The CDR3 sequence is 13 residues long.